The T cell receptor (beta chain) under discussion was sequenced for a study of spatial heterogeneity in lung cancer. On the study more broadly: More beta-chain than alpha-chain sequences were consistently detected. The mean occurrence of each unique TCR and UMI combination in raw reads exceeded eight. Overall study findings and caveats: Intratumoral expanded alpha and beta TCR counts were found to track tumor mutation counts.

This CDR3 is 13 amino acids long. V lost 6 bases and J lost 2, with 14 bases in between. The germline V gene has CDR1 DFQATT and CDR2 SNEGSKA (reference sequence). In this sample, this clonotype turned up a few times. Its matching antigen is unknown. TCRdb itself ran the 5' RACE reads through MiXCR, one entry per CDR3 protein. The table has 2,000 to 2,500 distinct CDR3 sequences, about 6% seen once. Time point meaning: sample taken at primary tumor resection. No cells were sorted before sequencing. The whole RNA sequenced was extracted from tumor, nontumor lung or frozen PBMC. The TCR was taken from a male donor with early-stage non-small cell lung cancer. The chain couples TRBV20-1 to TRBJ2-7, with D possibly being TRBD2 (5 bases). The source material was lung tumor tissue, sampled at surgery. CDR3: CSAARTGAYEQYF. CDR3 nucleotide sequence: TGCAGTGCGGCCCGGACTGGCGCCTACGAGCAGTACTTC.